Detailed here is one T cell receptor (beta chain). Its matching antigen is unknown. This sample stems from a study of Ad26.COV2.S vaccination and SARS-CoV-2 variants. At the level of the study: Administration of Ad26.COV2.S was intramuscular, either once or twice 56 days apart. Whole-study findings and limits: An underestimation of total T cell responses may have resulted from the TCR breadth and depth analyses. Placebo recipients showed lower spike-specific TCR breadth than vaccinees.

Treatment described: around 19 received Ad26.COV2.S at low or high dose, single or two shots; about 5 received placebo; per-sample allocation not given. The study sampled participants on day 63 after the first vaccine or placebo injection. TCRdb keeps only in-frame clones here, not all; method: immunoSEQ multiplex PCR. The table shows about 320,000 clones, with roughly 80% occurring only once. The CDR3 totals 13 residues. Germline V CDR1 and CDR2: KGHSH, LQKENI. V was pared by 5 bases and J by 1 base, with 9 bases between. The gene calls are TRBV18 and TRBJ2-7, with a weak D call TRBD1 (6 bases). Material: peripheral blood, obtained in a trial of Ad26.COV2.S vaccine versus placebo. The origin of this receptor is a person between 18 and 60 years old who received the Ad26.COV2.S COVID-19 vaccine or a placebo. The CDR3 loop reads CASSRDTSYEQYF. CDR3 DNA sequence: TGTGCCAGCTCAAGGGACACATCCTACGAGCAGTACTTC.